The 10 T cell receptor beta chains listed next were all sequenced from one sample in a study of cytomegalovirus exposure and HLA in healthy donors. Clones were read by immunoSEQ multiplex PCR, and TCRdb kept only the in-frame ones, dropping some. The sample carries tens of thousands of clones, 90% to 95% recorded once. Sample: PBMCs. All receptors derive from a young man in good health and CMV-seronegative.

The chain combines TRBV27 with TRBJ1-3; no firm D call. Looked up from germline, CDR1 is MNHEY and CDR2 is SMNVEV (reference sequence). This CDR3 has 13 residues. V was pared by 9 bases and J by 0 bases, with 9 bases between. CDR3 protein: CASQADSGNTIYF. Written as DNA, the CDR3 is TGTGCCAGTCAGGCAGACTCTGGAAACACCATATATTTT.

This sequence joins TRBV6-6 and TRBJ2-1; 8 bases are shared with TRBD2. V lost 8 bases to trimming and J lost 7 bases; unmatched junction nucleotides: 13. This CDR3 has 15 amino acids. Germline CDR1 MNHNY, CDR2 SVGAGI (reference sequence). CDR3 region: CASSDEGLGHNEQFF. CDR3 sequence (DNA): TGTGCCAGCTCCGACGAGGGACTAGGGCATAATGAGCAGTTCTTC.

V and J are TRBV25-1 and TRBJ1-2; a possible D gene is TRBD1 (6 bases). Trimming took 4 bases from V and 4 from J, leaving 10 bases between them. The germline gives CDR1 MGHDK, CDR2 SYGVNS. The CDR3 has 13 residues. The CDR3 bases are TGTGCCAGCAGTGGGTCCAGGGGCTATGGCTACACCTTC. Translation gives CASSGSRGYGYTF.

This clone appeared a single time. V gene TRBV4-2 combines with J gene TRBJ2-7; a weak D match, TRBD2 (6 bases). The germline V and J ends were trimmed by 2 bases and 6 bases, with 20 bases remaining between them. Germline V lookup: CDR1 LGHNA, CDR2 YNFKEQ. The CDR3 runs 16 residues. This chain's CDR3 is CASSQWAGKESGEQYF. The CDR3, as DNA: TGTGCCAGCAGCCAATGGGCGGGAAAGGAGTCCGGCGAGCAGTACTTC.

The V and J genes are TRBV9 and TRBJ2-3; perhaps TRBD1 as D (5 bases). Germline V gene sequence: CDR1 SGDLS, CDR2 YYNGEE. V lost 4 bases to trimming and J lost 11 bases, with 17 bases between them. This CDR3 spans 13 amino acids. CDR3 sequence reads: CASSPRTQEEQYF. Written as DNA, the CDR3 is TGTGCCAGCAGCCCTCGGACACAGGAAGAGCAGTATTTT.

The chain uses TRBV6-5 and TRBJ2-5, with a tentative D call TRBD2 (6 bases). Germline assignment: CDR1 MNHEY and CDR2 SVGAGI. The CDR3 extends over 15 amino acids. V was pared by 8 bases and J by 5 bases, with 21 bases between. The CDR3 DNA follows: TGTGCCAGCCCAACCCAGTCGGGGGATGTCGAGACCCAGTACTTC. Translated: CASPTQSGDVETQYF.

This clone was seen a single time. This chain uses TRBV7-2 with TRBJ1-1, with D perhaps matching TRBD1 (5 bases). The CDR3 runs 17 residues. Germline assignment: CDR1 SGHTA and CDR2 FQGNSA. V dropped 2 bases and J dropped 2 bases, with 18 bases sitting between them. The CDR3, as DNA: TGTGCCAGCAGCTTACAATATCAGGGCCAGCCCAACACTGAAGCTTTCTTT. The encoded protein is CASSLQYQGQPNTEAFF.

A few counts support this clone. The rearrangement links TRBV2 to TRBJ2-7, with D maybe TRBD1 (5 bases). Germline lookup yields CDR1 SNHLY and CDR2 FYNNEI. CDR3 size: 13 residues. Trimming cost V 7 bases and J 5 bases, with 15 bases left between them. The CDR3 loop is CASIQSRGHEQYF. CDR3 nucleotides: TGTGCCAGCATCCAATCTAGGGGCCACGAGCAGTACTTC.

The rearrangement uses TRBV7-9 and TRBJ1-2, with D possibly TRBD1 on 5 matching bases. This CDR3 has 15 amino acids. Trimming removed 1 base at V and 4 bases at J, with 13 bases between. CDR1 SEHNR and CDR2 FQNEAQ come from the germline V gene (reference sequence). The CDR3 DNA is TGTGCCAGCAGCTTAGGCAGGGAGGCTGTCTATGGCTACACCTTC. Its translation: CASSLGREAVYGYTF. The variable domain in full, completed from reference TRBV7-9 and TRBJ1-2, reads DTGVSQNPRHKITKRGQNVTFRCDPISEHNRLYWYRQTLGQGPEFLTYFQNEAQLEKSRLLSDRFSAERPKGSFSTLEIQRTEQGDSAMYLCASSLGREAVYGYTFGSGTRLTVV.

The chain couples TRBV5-1 to TRBJ2-7; 10 positions match TRBD2. Germline V gene sequence: CDR1 SGHRS, CDR2 YFSETQ. The J segment lost 3 bases and the V segment lost 4 bases, leaving 7 bases of the junction unmatched. The CDR3 is 15 residues long. The CDR3 DNA follows: TGCGCCAGCAGCCGGACTGGGACTAGCGACTACGAGCAGTACTTC. Translated: CASSRTGTSDYEQYF.